These 20 T cell receptor beta chains originate from one sample sequenced in a study of somatic mutations in cytotoxic T cells in rheumatoid arthritis. Profiling relied on immunoSEQ multiplex PCR, and the TCRdb table lists in-frame clones only, not all of them. This repertoire shows about 4,200 clones, approximately 77% found once; its top ten account for roughly 40%. The sequenced sample was CD8+ T cells sorted from blood. These receptor sequences come from an adult with rheumatoid arthritis.

The chain carries TRBV2 and TRBJ2-6, with D perhaps TRBD1 or TRBD2 (6 bases each). The germline V and J ends were trimmed by 0 bases and 0 bases, with 9 bases remaining between them. Germline loops: CDR1 SNHLY, CDR2 FYNNEI. CDR3 length: 17 residues. The CDR3 DNA reads as TGTGCCAGCAGTGAAGCAGGGGGGATCTCTGGGGCCAACGTCCTGACTTTC. It specifies CASSEAGGISGANVLTF.

This clone occurred a few times. V and J are TRBV7-2 and TRBJ2-2, with 9 bases that match TRBD1. J gave up 7 bases and V 5 bases, and 17 bases lay outside the gene matches. The CDR3 extends over 18 amino acids. Germline CDR1 is SGHTA and CDR2 is FQGNSA. CDR3 amino acids: CASSRRPGQGSWGGELFF. In DNA, the CDR3 is TGTGCCAGCAGCCGACGACCGGGACAGGGATCTTGGGGCGGGGAGCTGTTTTTT.

V is TRBV7-7 and J is TRBJ2-1; 12 bases are a match to TRBD1. CDR1 and CDR2 from the germline V gene are SSHAT and FNYEAQ (reference sequence). CDR3 length: 17 residues. With 5 bases clipped from V and 9 bases from J, the junction kept 14 bases outside the gene matches. The DNA of the CDR3 is TGTGCCAGCAGCGTATCCTCGGGACAGGGGGCCCGAGCTGAGCAGTTCTTC. Translated: CASSVSSGQGARAEQFF.

CDR3 protein: CASSLEIPSWEAFF. CDR3 nucleotides: TGTGCCAGCAGCTTAGAAATCCCCTCATGGGAAGCTTTCTTT. The chain links TRBV7-9 to TRBJ1-1, with no clear D. CDR1 is SEHNR and CDR2 is FQNEAQ in the germline V gene (reference sequence). The CDR3 contains 14 residues. The V gene lost 1 base and the J gene lost 8 bases, with 14 bases spanning the gap. Full variable domain (remainder filled in from reference TRBV7-9 and TRBJ1-1): DTGVSQNPRHKITKRGQNVTFRCDPISEHNRLYWYRQTLGQGPEFLTYFQNEAQLEKSRLLSDRFSAERPKGSFSTLEIQRTEQGDSAMYLCASSLEIPSWEAFFGQGTRLTVV.

The chain joins TRBV9 to TRBJ2-3; 9 bases are a match to TRBD2. The germline gives CDR1 SGDLS, CDR2 YYNGEE. The V segment lost 4 bases and the J segment 1 base; nucleotides outside the gene matches: 4. There are 15 residues in the CDR3. The CDR3 DNA reads TGTGCCAGCAGCCCCGAGCGGGGGGGCACAGATACGCAGTATTTT. Residues: CASSPERGGTDTQYF.

The rearrangement joins TRBV7-7 to TRBJ2-1; D is perhaps TRBD2 (5 bases). Germline assignment: CDR1 SSHAT and CDR2 FNYEAQ (reference sequence). Trimming left V 2 bases short and J 8 bases short, with 22 bases between. The CDR3 contains 17 residues. The CDR3: CASSLRPLGGPSDEQFF. Written as DNA, the CDR3 is TGTGCCAGCAGCTTAAGACCACTCGGCGGGCCATCCGATGAGCAGTTCTTC.

This clone occurred a few times. The rearrangement joins TRBV4-3 to TRBJ2-7; the D gene could be TRBD1 or TRBD2 (5 bases each). Trimming stripped 1 base from V and 3 bases from J, with 7 bases between. Germline V CDR1 and CDR2: LGHNA, YSLEER. The CDR3 runs 13 residues. The chain's CDR3 is CASSQGDGYEQYF. CDR3 coding DNA: TGCGCCAGCAGCCAAGGGGACGGCTACGAGCAGTACTTC.

This CDR3 is CASSLAPAALEQYF. The CDR3 bases are TGCGCCAGCAGCCTGGCTCCGGCGGCGCTGGAGCAGTACTTC. The chain employs TRBV4-1 and TRBJ2-5; no clear D gene. The CDR3 loop spans 14 amino acids. V was pared by 4 bases and J by 11 bases, with 20 bases between. Germline V gene data show CDR1 as MGHRA and CDR2 as YSYEKL.

The chain employs TRBV6-4 and TRBJ1-5, with D perhaps TRBD1 (6 bases). V was cut by 11 bases and J by 7 bases, with 18 bases left in between. The CDR3 spans 13 residues. CDR1 MRHNA and CDR2 SNTAGT come from the germline V gene. The CDR3 is CAPPGGGGQPQHF. The DNA of the CDR3 is TGTGCCCCCCCTGGGGGGGGCGGACAGCCCCAGCATTTT.

This clone was counted between two and nine times. The CDR3 loop is CASTPPGDTGELFF. The CDR3 nucleotides read TGTGCCAGCACCCCCCCCGGGGACACCGGGGAGCTGTTTTTT. The gene calls are TRBV2 and TRBJ2-2; tentative D call: TRBD2 (5 bases). V lost 7 bases, J lost 3 bases, and 12 bases lay in between. The CDR3 is 14 amino acids. Germline V gene sequence: CDR1 SNHLY, CDR2 FYNNEI.

The chain couples TRBV6-5 to TRBJ2-7; 8 nucleotides align to TRBD1. CDR3 length: 15 amino acids. Germline V gene data show CDR1 as MNHEY and CDR2 as SVGAGI. Trimming cost V 6 bases and J 0 bases; bases outside gene matches: 7. The CDR3 protein is CASSPGQGISYEQYF. The CDR3 DNA reads TGTGCCAGCAGCCCCGGACAGGGTATCTCCTACGAGCAGTACTTC.

The rearrangement joins TRBV6-1 to TRBJ1-2; no clear D. The germline V gene has CDR1 MNHNS and CDR2 SASEGT. The CDR3 runs to 15 residues. Trimming stripped 4 bases from V and 7 bases from J, with 19 bases between. CDR3 sequence: CASSGSFGSVSGYTF. The CDR3 DNA reads TGTGCCAGCAGTGGGAGTTTCGGAAGTGTGAGTGGCTACACCTTC.

The chain is built from TRBV4-2 and TRBJ2-1, with a weak D call TRBD1 (6 bases). Between the trimmed V and J ends, which lost 4 bases and 6 bases, there was a span of 22 bases. Looked up from germline, CDR1 is LGHNA and CDR2 is YNFKEQ. The CDR3 extends over 17 amino acids. CDR3 sequence reads: CASSLTAPGDGSNEQFF. CDR3 coding DNA: TGTGCCAGCAGCCTCACAGCCCCAGGGGATGGGAGCAATGAGCAGTTCTTC.

The chain uses TRBV4-1 and TRBJ1-2; D is unclear. Trimming stripped 1 base from V and 5 bases from J, with 5 bases between. The CDR3 contains 12 residues. Germline values: CDR1 MGHRA, CDR2 YSYEKL. This CDR3 is CASSQGRYGYTF. The CDR3 region has the DNA TGCGCCAGCAGCCAAGGTCGGTATGGCTACACCTTC.

This clone was picked up a small number of times. CDR3: CASSLSREKDSYEQYF. DNA of the CDR3: TGTGCCAGCAGCCTTTCCCGAGAGAAAGACAGCTACGAGCAGTACTTC. The chain is built from TRBV7-9 and TRBJ2-7; D is possibly TRBD1 (5 bases). V was pared by 5 bases and J by 3 bases, with 20 bases between. This CDR3 contains 16 residues. The germline CDR1 and CDR2 sequences are SEHNR and FQNEAQ (reference sequence).

The chain joins TRBV5-6 to TRBJ2-7; no clear D gene. V was trimmed by 1 base and J by 3 bases, leaving 11 bases between them. The CDR3 length is 14 residues. Germline assignment: CDR1 SGHDT and CDR2 YYEEEE. The CDR3 sequence: CASSLSARLYEQYF. The CDR3 DNA follows: TGTGCCAGCAGCTTGTCTGCCCGACTCTACGAGCAGTACTTC. The full variable domain, its missing parts supplied by reference TRBV5-6 and TRBJ2-7, is DAGVTQSPTHLIKTRGQQVTLRCSPKSGHDTVSWYQQALGQGPQFIFQYYEEEERQRGNFPDRFSGHQFPNYSSELNVNALLLGDSALYLCASSLSARLYEQYFGPGTRLTVT.

The gene calls are TRBV7-3 and TRBJ2-2; D is tentatively TRBD1 or TRBD2 (6 bases each). The V end was cut by 4 bases, the J end by 6 bases, with 36 bases between. The CDR3 consists of 22 residues. Per germline, CDR1 SGHTA and CDR2 FQGTGA. CDR3 amino acids: CASSSPIRRGTRLQLFPGELFF. The CDR3 DNA is TGTGCCAGCAGCTCACCTATAAGACGGGGGACAAGACTTCAATTATTCCCCGGGGAGCTGTTTTTT.

The chain links TRBV7-2 to TRBJ2-1, with D perhaps TRBD2 (5 bases). This CDR3 comprises 15 residues. Deletions cut 1 base from V and 3 bases from J, with 10 bases between. CDR1 SGHTA and CDR2 FQGNSA come from the germline V gene. CDR3: CASSLVGSDYNEQFF. The CDR3 coding sequence is TGTGCCAGCAGCTTAGTGGGTAGCGACTACAATGAGCAGTTCTTC.

In this sample, this clone turned up a few times. The chain links TRBV5-1 to TRBJ1-6; the match to TRBD1 covers 12 bases. Germline CDR1 SGHRS, CDR2 YFSETQ. The CDR3 is made up of 15 amino acids. Trimming cost V 4 bases and J 9 bases; bases outside gene matches: 5. CDR3: CASSRDRGRRSPLHF. Here the CDR3 DNA reads TGCGCCAGCAGCCGGGACAGGGGGCGTCGTTCACCCCTCCACTTT.

This clone was counted a single time. This chain links TRBV7-9 with TRBJ2-4, with D possibly being TRBD2 (7 bases). Per germline, CDR1 SEHNR and CDR2 FQNEAQ (reference sequence). The CDR3 has 15 residues. V was clipped by 4 bases and J by 5 bases, with 15 bases between them. CDR3 loop: CASSSGGARENIQYF. The DNA for the CDR3 is TGTGCCAGCAGCTCGGGGGGCGCACGGGAAAACATTCAGTACTTC.